This entry lists 18 T cell receptor beta chains sequenced from one sample in a study of cytomegalovirus exposure and HLA in healthy donors. The PCR employed 60 Vbeta primers together with 13 Jbeta primers. This table comes from immunoSEQ multiplex PCR, and its TCRdb copy is limited to in-frame clones, with some not included. The sample yields about 140,000 clones, 70% to 85% seen once. The sample comprised PBMCs. The receptor source for this set is a man aged 30-40 years in good health and CMV-seropositive.

The table lists this clone with a few counts. The V gene is TRBV5-6, the J gene TRBJ2-7; D may be TRBD2 (6 bases). The CDR3 totals 15 residues. V lost 2 bases and J 5 bases, leaving 17 bases between the germline ends. Germline V CDR1 and CDR2: SGHDT, YYEEEE. In nucleotides, the CDR3 is TGTGCCAGCAGCTTCCTCGGGGCGGGATGGCACGAGCAGTACTTC. Encoded protein: CASSFLGAGWHEQYF.

The chain couples TRBV7-9 to TRBJ2-7; D is uncertain. With 5 bases removed from V and 0 bases from J, the gap between germline ends came to 11 bases. The CDR3 is 14 residues long. The V gene's germline CDR1 is SEHNR and CDR2 FQNEAQ (reference sequence). The CDR3 sequence: CASSPSGASYEQYF. The CDR3 bases are TGTGCCAGCAGCCCTTCAGGTGCCTCCTACGAGCAGTACTTC.

This chain links TRBV9 with TRBJ2-3; 8 positions match TRBD2. Germline CDR1 reads SGDLS; CDR2 reads YYNGEE. V was pared by 2 bases and J by 5 bases, with 4 bases of the junction left unmatched. This CDR3 region has 14 residues. For the CDR3, the DNA is TGTGCCAGCAGCGTTAGCGGGGATGGAGATACGCAGTATTTT. This gives the protein CASSVSGDGDTQYF.

V usage is TRBV11-3 and J usage is TRBJ2-7; 9 bases map to TRBD1. V lost 5 bases, J lost 6 bases, and 5 bases stayed unmatched. The germline V gene has CDR1 SGHNT and CDR2 YENEEA. The CDR3 spans 13 residues. The DNA of the CDR3 is TGTGCCAGCAGCCCCGGGACAGGGCGCGAGCAGTACTTC. Translating it yields CASSPGTGREQYF.

V is TRBV28 and J is TRBJ2-3; unclear D gene. This CDR3 has 15 amino acids. Per germline, CDR1 MDHEN and CDR2 SYDVKM. V was clipped by 10 bases and J by 6 bases, with 23 bases between them. As DNA, the CDR3 is TGTGCCACTGCAGAACTGGCGCCAACGCGGGATACGCAGTATTTT. Translated, it gives CATAELAPTRDTQYF.

A single count supports this clone. The chain couples TRBV9 to TRBJ2-2, with 7 bases identical to TRBD2. The length of the CDR3 is 14 residues. The V segment lost 6 bases and the J segment 6 bases; nucleotides outside the gene matches: 8. CDR1 and CDR2 from the germline V gene are SGDLS and YYNGEE. The CDR3 region has the DNA TGTGCCAGCACGGTGGGAGGGCGTGCCGGGGAGCTGTTTTTT. Translated, it gives CASTVGGRAGELFF.

J is TRBJ2-3 and V is TRBV6-1; 8 nucleotides agree with TRBD1. Germline loops: CDR1 MNHNS, CDR2 SASEGT. V lost 8 bases, J lost 6 bases, and 13 bases stayed unmatched. The length of the CDR3 is 15 residues. As DNA, the CDR3 is TGTGCCAGCCAGACCATGACAGGGGACGTGGATACGCAGTATTTT. Translation: CASQTMTGDVDTQYF.

This sequence joins TRBV6-6 and TRBJ1-1, with D hard to call. Germline-derived CDR1 and CDR2 are MNHNY and SVGAGI (reference sequence). The CDR3 runs 14 residues. V was trimmed by 2 bases and J by 2 bases, leaving 9 bases between them. The CDR3 DNA reads TGTGCCAGCAGTTACCCCCCGGGAAACACTGAAGCTTTCTTT. Residues: CASSYPPGNTEAFF.

The chain recombines TRBV6-5 with TRBJ2-1; 7 nucleotides align to TRBD2. V lost 2 bases, J lost 7 bases, and 8 bases stayed unmatched. Germline CDR1 and CDR2: MNHEY and SVGAGI. CDR3 length equals 15 residues. The DNA for the CDR3 is TGTGCCAGCAGTTACGGAGGGAGGGCCTGGAATGAGCAGTTCTTC. As protein: CASSYGGRAWNEQFF.

This rearrangement joins TRBV28 to TRBJ2-5, with a possible D match to TRBD2 (7 bases). Germline-derived CDR1 and CDR2 are MDHEN and SYDVKM. The ends were cut back, 1 base at V and 3 bases at J, with 18 bases in the middle. This CDR3 is 17 amino acids long. The CDR3 DNA follows: TGTGCCAGCAGTTTATTGTGGGGAGGGGGGGGCGAAGAGACCCAGTACTTC. It encodes CASSLLWGGGGEETQYF.

This chain uses TRBV13 with TRBJ2-5; D is ambiguous. The CDR3 is 12 amino acids. V was clipped by 5 bases and J by 5 bases, with 9 bases between them. Germline values: CDR1 PRHDT, CDR2 FYEKMQ (reference sequence). The CDR3, as DNA: TGTGCCAGCAGCCCGGTTGCGGAGACCCAGTACTTC. Amino acid sequence: CASSPVAETQYF.

The chain has TRBV2 and TRBJ1-1, with 9 bases lining up with TRBD1. The trim removed 6 bases at V and 6 bases at J, leaving 8 bases unmatched. The CDR3 has 14 amino acids. Germline V CDR1 and CDR2: SNHLY, FYNNEI. This chain's CDR3 is CASRPRDRESEAFF. The CDR3 DNA sequence: TGTGCCAGCAGACCCCGGGACAGGGAATCTGAAGCTTTCTTT.

The gene calls are TRBV6-5 and TRBJ1-2; D is undetermined. Trimming left V 0 bases short and J 5 bases short, with 10 bases between. Germline V gene data show CDR1 as MNHEY and CDR2 as SVGAGI. CDR3 size: 14 residues. The CDR3 loop is CASSYSPPGYGYTF. The DNA of the CDR3 is TGTGCCAGCAGTTACTCCCCACCAGGTTATGGCTACACCTTC.

J is TRBJ2-5 and V is TRBV5-8; D is ambiguous. Germline loops: CDR1 SGHTS, CDR2 YDEGEE. The V gene lost 0 bases and the J gene lost 5 bases, with 11 bases spanning the gap. The CDR3 length is 14 residues. This CDR3 is CASSLVGLGETQYF. Written as DNA, the CDR3 is TGTGCCAGCAGCTTGGTTGGGCTCGGCGAGACCCAGTACTTC.

V and J are TRBV10-1 and TRBJ2-5; TRBD2 matches at 15 bases. The J segment lost 4 bases and the V segment lost 2 bases, leaving 11 bases of the junction unmatched. This CDR3 comprises 19 residues. CDR1 is WNHNN and CDR2 is SYGVQD in the germline V gene (reference sequence). The chain's CDR3 is CASSEPGTSGRTPRETQYF. The CDR3 DNA is TGCGCCAGCAGTGAGCCAGGGACTAGCGGGAGGACCCCCCGAGAGACCCAGTACTTC.

J is TRBJ2-1 and V is TRBV9; 11 bases fit TRBD2. The CDR3 has 15 amino acids. Germline-derived CDR1 and CDR2 are SGDLS and YYNGEE. Trimming cost V 1 base and J 8 bases; bases outside gene matches: 5. This chain's CDR3 is CASSVYHSGRDEQFF. CDR3 nucleotide sequence: TGTGCCAGCAGCGTATACCATAGCGGGAGGGATGAGCAGTTCTTC.

The chain has TRBV28 and TRBJ2-7; 9 bases line up with TRBD2. J gave up 3 bases and V 4 bases, and 13 bases lay outside the gene matches. The CDR3 consists of 17 residues. The germline gives CDR1 MDHEN, CDR2 SYDVKM. CDR3 sequence: CASSSPLLAGVYYEQYF. The CDR3 bases are TGTGCCAGCAGTTCGCCCCTGTTAGCGGGGGTTTACTACGAGCAGTACTTC.

V is TRBV9 and J is TRBJ1-2; unclear D gene. With 0 bases removed from V and 3 bases from J, the gap between germline ends came to 12 bases. The CDR3 spans 15 residues. The germline V gene has CDR1 SGDLS and CDR2 YYNGEE. This chain's CDR3 is CASSVVEGGHYGYTF. CDR3 nucleotides: TGTGCCAGCAGCGTAGTTGAAGGCGGGCACTATGGCTACACCTTC.